What follows are 3 T cell receptor beta chains derived from one specimen sequenced in a study of blood T cell repertoires in COVID-19. TCRdb's table, derived via immunoSEQ multiplex PCR, lists solely in-frame clones and lacks some. The sample carries about 220,000 clones, approximately 88% recorded once. The sequenced sample was PBMCs or T cells enriched from blood (not recorded which). These receptors came from a woman in her forties with acute COVID-19.

This chain connects TRBV19 to TRBJ1-3; D might be TRBD1 (5 bases). The V gene's germline CDR1 is LNHDA and CDR2 SQIVND (reference sequence). V was clipped by 4 bases and J by 0 bases, with 19 bases between them. This CDR3 region has 18 residues. The CDR3 region has the DNA TGTGCCAGTAGTAAAATCTTGGGAACAGGAATCTCTGGAAACACCATATATTTT. Translated, it gives CASSKILGTGISGNTIYF.

This clone was seen a handful of times. The gene calls are TRBV4-1 and TRBJ2-1, with TRBD1 matching over 8 bases. Germline assignment: CDR1 MGHRA and CDR2 YSYEKL. V was pared by 1 base and J by 2 bases, with 10 bases of the junction left unmatched. This CDR3 is built from 18 residues. The CDR3 DNA follows: TGCGCCAGCAGCCAAGCGGCCGTCGACAGGGGAACCTACAATGAGCAGTTCTTC. Protein product: CASSQAAVDRGTYNEQFF.

This chain links TRBV29-1 with TRBJ2-5, with 10 bases aligning to TRBD1. With V trimmed by 4 bases and J by 5 bases, 4 bases remained unmatched. This CDR3 comprises 13 residues. Germline CDR1 reads SQVTM; CDR2 reads ANQGSEA. CDR3 coding DNA: TGCAGCGTTGTAGGGACAGGGGACGAGACCCAGTACTTC. As protein: CSVVGTGDETQYF.